A selection of T cell receptor beta chains follows, all from one sample in a study of blood T cell repertoires in COVID-19. Assay: immunoSEQ multiplex PCR; the TCRdb copy retains only in-frame clones and omits some. The table has about 140,000 clones, 88% seen once. The sequenced sample consisted of peripheral blood. The receptors derive from a man between 70 and 80 years old with acute or convalescent COVID-19. CDR3s include the opening cysteine and the closing phenylalanine or tryptophan. D genes are given only for firm matches.

TRBV4-1 NA CASSQDPAGKYGYTF
TRBV19 TRBD1 CASSSRDRWTEAFF
TRBV6-4 TRBD1 CASSAIGGGDEQYF
TRBV20-1 NA CSAPQGYEQYF
TRBV3-1/TRBV3-2 NA CASSSPGLNQPQHF
TRBV7-2 TRBD2 CASSQTSGGAASQFF
TRBV5-1 TRBD1 CASSPGTGGAHGELFF
TRBV3-1/TRBV3-2 NA CASSPRVLVNEKLFF
TRBV29-1 TRBD1 CSAAYRGGEGYTF
TRBV19 TRBD1 CASSTATGERTQYF
TRBV2 NA CASSGDTFNSPLHF
TRBV20-1 TRBD1 CSATGAPEAFF
TRBV28 NA CASSSPSTDTQYF
TRBV28 TRBD1 CATGTGYGYTF
TRBV4-1 NA CASSQGRRSSYNEQFF
TRBV5-4 NA CASSHLQGRRDEQYF
TRBV30 TRBD2 CAWSDSGSVFF
TRBV7-2 NA CASSLHSSYEQYF
TRBV6-1 TRBD2 CASSADGLAGVSKSKNIQYF
TRBV7-8 NA CASSDLRETTRPPYGYTF
TRBV5-1 NA CASSRLGAEQYF
TRBV12-5 TRBD1 CASGSGTGVEDTQYF
TRBV7-6 NA CASSLVAGGGYNSPLHF
TRBV9 NA CASSVAPRALTDTQYF
TRBV19 TRBD2 CASSLGTSGVLTGELFF
TRBV3-1/TRBV3-2 NA CASSQWGGRGGKETQYF
TRBV19 NA CASSQDYHNEQFF
TRBV7-6 NA CASSLFTGPNEKLFF
TRBV6-5 NA CASSYSGGADTEAFF
TRBV7-2 NA CASSLWTASHTEAFF
TRBV5-6 NA CASSLESQGGIAYEQYF
TRBV29-1 TRBD1 CSVEPSGQGLGYGYTF
TRBV24-1 TRBD1 CATSDTTGVNTDTQYF
TRBV4-1 NA CASSPQEGEDTQYF
TRBV7-9 TRBD2 CASSPGRSYEQYF
TRBV7-9 NA CASSWADRAYEQYF
TRBV19 TRBD1 CASNMGQSNYGYTF
TRBV7-8 NA CASSLEPGNEQFF
TRBV28 TRBD2 CASSAGGDYRDIAYF
TRBV12-5 TRBD2 CASGPGTSGGLFTDTQYF
TRBV9 TRBD1 CASSARDRGTQYF
TRBV19 TRBD1 CASRPRDRINYGYTF